These T cell receptor beta chains were read from a single sample in a study of control samples from healthy donors and cancer patients. Sequencing was performed with immunoSEQ multiplex PCR; in TCRdb, only in-frame clones are kept and a portion is missing. Of approximately 100,000 clones listed, around nine tenths are singletons. Specimen: blood. Every receptor here comes from a human donor in good health. The donor label of this sample is uncertain. The CDR3 runs from the conserved cysteine through the conserved F or W. D genes are given only for firm matches. Where a row states a size, it is once, few, many or the class of an expanded clone; other rows omit it.

v_call: TRBV9; clone_size: .; j_call: TRBJ1-1; d_call: .; cdr3_length: 15; cdr3_aa: CASSVEDRQGTEAFF; cdr3_nt: TGTGCCAGCAGCGTAGAAGATCGGCAGGGAACTGAAGCTTTCTTT
v_call: TRBV5-8; clone_size: .; j_call: TRBJ1-6; d_call: .; cdr3_length: 15; cdr3_aa: CASHLGTTYNSPLHF; cdr3_nt: TGTGCCAGCCACCTCGGGACGACCTATAATTCACCCCTCCACTTT
v_call: TRBV6-2/TRBV6-3; clone_size: .; j_call: TRBJ1-2; d_call: .; cdr3_length: 11; cdr3_aa: CASSLGPGYTF; cdr3_nt: TGTGCCAGCAGTTTAGGGCCCGGCTACACCTTC
v_call: TRBV6-5; clone_size: .; j_call: TRBJ1-1; d_call: .; cdr3_length: 11; cdr3_aa: CASRQGTEAFF; cdr3_nt: TGTGCCAGCAGACAGGGCACTGAAGCTTTCTTT
v_call: TRBV10-3; clone_size: .; j_call: TRBJ2-3; d_call: .; cdr3_length: 15; cdr3_aa: CATQPHWRPTDTQYF; cdr3_nt: TGTGCCACCCAACCCCATTGGCGGCCCACAGATACGCAGTATTTT
v_call: TRBV19; clone_size: .; j_call: TRBJ1-4; d_call: TRBD1; cdr3_length: 14; cdr3_aa: CASSMSQGGEKLFF; cdr3_nt: TGTGCCAGTAGTATGTCGCAGGGGGGCGAAAAACTGTTTTTT
v_call: TRBV12-3/TRBV12-4; clone_size: few; j_call: TRBJ1-1; d_call: .; cdr3_length: 12; cdr3_aa: CASKQLNTEAFF; cdr3_nt: TGTGCCAGCAAGCAACTAAACACTGAAGCTTTCTTT
v_call: TRBV6-1; clone_size: .; j_call: TRBJ2-5; d_call: .; cdr3_length: 16; cdr3_aa: CASSEVTDYYQETQYF; cdr3_nt: TGTGCCAGCAGTGAAGTGACAGATTACTACCAAGAGACCCAGTACTTC
v_call: TRBV5-1; clone_size: .; j_call: TRBJ1-3; d_call: .; cdr3_length: 13; cdr3_aa: CASSSATGNTIYF; cdr3_nt: TGCGCCAGCAGCTCCGCGACCGGAAACACCATATATTTT
v_call: TRBV27; clone_size: .; j_call: TRBJ2-7; d_call: TRBD1; cdr3_length: 14; cdr3_aa: CASSPRQGAYEQYF; cdr3_nt: TGTGCCAGCAGTCCCCGACAGGGTGCGTACGAGCAGTACTTC
v_call: TRBV5-1; clone_size: .; j_call: TRBJ2-7; d_call: .; cdr3_length: 13; cdr3_aa: CASSFSGNYEQYF; cdr3_nt: TGCGCCAGCAGCTTTTCCGGGAACTACGAGCAGTACTTC
v_call: TRBV5-5; clone_size: .; j_call: TRBJ1-4; d_call: .; cdr3_length: 15; cdr3_aa: CASSFRGTSNEKLFF; cdr3_nt: TGTGCCAGCAGCTTTAGAGGCACCTCTAATGAAAAACTGTTTTTT
v_call: TRBV23-1; clone_size: once; j_call: TRBJ1-1; d_call: .; cdr3_length: 12; cdr3_aa: CASSQRAGPAFF; cdr3_nt: TGCGCCAGCAGTCAAAGGGCAGGCCCCGCTTTCTTT
v_call: TRBV6-5; clone_size: .; j_call: TRBJ1-6; d_call: TRBD1; cdr3_length: 14; cdr3_aa: CASRAGQDNSPLHF; cdr3_nt: TGTGCCAGCAGGGCAGGACAGGATAATTCACCCCTCCACTTT
v_call: TRBV7-9; clone_size: few; j_call: TRBJ2-1; d_call: TRBD1; cdr3_length: 14; cdr3_aa: CASSVNRGNNEQFF; cdr3_nt: TGTGCCAGCAGCGTAAACAGGGGAAACAATGAGCAGTTCTTC
v_call: TRBV18; clone_size: .; j_call: TRBJ1-1; d_call: TRBD1; cdr3_length: 14; cdr3_aa: CASSLGQANTEAFF; cdr3_nt: TGTGCCAGCTCACTGGGACAGGCGAACACTGAAGCTTTCTTT
v_call: TRBV18; clone_size: .; j_call: TRBJ2-2; d_call: .; cdr3_length: 14; cdr3_aa: CASSPSRATGELFF; cdr3_nt: TGTGCCAGCTCACCATCCAGGGCGACCGGGGAGCTGTTTTTT
v_call: TRBV4-3; clone_size: .; j_call: TRBJ2-3; d_call: .; cdr3_length: 14; cdr3_aa: CASSQRLRGDTQYF; cdr3_nt: TGCGCCAGCAGCCAGCGACTACGCGGAGATACGCAGTATTTT
v_call: TRBV7-2; clone_size: .; j_call: TRBJ1-5; d_call: .; cdr3_length: 15; cdr3_aa: CASSLVGQFNQPQHF; cdr3_nt: TGTGCCAGCAGCTTAGTCGGACAGTTCAATCAGCCCCAGCATTTT
v_call: TRBV6-6; clone_size: .; j_call: TRBJ1-5; d_call: TRBD1; cdr3_length: 15; cdr3_aa: CASRQGGGSNQPQHF; cdr3_nt: TGTGCCAGCAGGCAGGGGGGGGGTAGCAATCAGCCCCAGCATTTT
v_call: TRBV5-4; clone_size: .; j_call: TRBJ2-1; d_call: .; cdr3_length: 16; cdr3_aa: CASSLAPAEVGYEQFF; cdr3_nt: TGTGCCAGCAGCTTGGCCCCAGCCGAGGTAGGCTATGAGCAGTTCTTC
v_call: TRBV12-5; clone_size: .; j_call: TRBJ2-3; d_call: TRBD2; cdr3_length: 15; cdr3_aa: CASGLSGGSTDTQYF; cdr3_nt: TGTGCTAGTGGTTTGTCGGGGGGTAGCACAGATACGCAGTATTTT
v_call: TRBV12-5; clone_size: .; j_call: TRBJ2-1; d_call: .; cdr3_length: 15; cdr3_aa: CASGLPGRPYNEQFF; cdr3_nt: TGTGCTAGTGGTTTACCGGGACGCCCCTACAATGAGCAGTTCTTC
v_call: TRBV29-1; clone_size: .; j_call: TRBJ1-5; d_call: .; cdr3_length: 13; cdr3_aa: CSVAENPRQPQHF; cdr3_nt: TGCAGCGTTGCCGAAAATCCGAGGCAGCCCCAGCATTTT
v_call: TRBV7-8; clone_size: .; j_call: TRBJ2-3; d_call: .; cdr3_length: 17; cdr3_aa: CASSLGTDLALTDTQYF; cdr3_nt: TGTGCCAGCAGCTTAGGGACGGACCTAGCACTCACAGATACGCAGTATTTT
v_call: TRBV7-2; clone_size: .; j_call: TRBJ1-5; d_call: .; cdr3_length: 14; cdr3_aa: CASREGVTNQPQHF; cdr3_nt: TGTGCCAGCCGGGAAGGGGTTACCAATCAGCCCCAGCATTTT
v_call: TRBV18; clone_size: .; j_call: TRBJ2-7; d_call: TRBD1; cdr3_length: 14; cdr3_aa: CASSDRQGPYEQYF; cdr3_nt: TGTGCCAGCTCAGATCGACAGGGTCCCTACGAGCAGTACTTC
v_call: TRBV6-1; clone_size: .; j_call: TRBJ1-1; d_call: .; cdr3_length: 14; cdr3_aa: CASSEGTVNTEAFF; cdr3_nt: TGTGCCAGCAGTGAAGGGACAGTGAACACTGAAGCTTTCTTT
v_call: TRBV19; clone_size: .; j_call: TRBJ2-4; d_call: TRBD1; cdr3_length: 18; cdr3_aa: CASSISSRDRGAKNIQYF; cdr3_nt: TGTGCCAGTAGTATAAGTAGCCGGGACAGGGGAGCCAAAAACATTCAGTACTTC
v_call: TRBV3-1/TRBV3-2; clone_size: .; j_call: TRBJ1-2; d_call: TRBD1; cdr3_length: 14; cdr3_aa: CASSLTGTGNGYTF; cdr3_nt: TGTGCCAGCAGCCTCACCGGGACAGGGAATGGCTACACCTTC
v_call: TRBV15; clone_size: .; j_call: TRBJ2-3; d_call: TRBD2; cdr3_length: 20; cdr3_aa: CATSRPSLGGGPGGTDTQYF; cdr3_nt: TGTGCCACCAGCAGACCCTCTCTCGGGGGGGGGCCAGGAGGCACAGATACGCAGTATTTT
v_call: TRBV3-1/TRBV3-2; clone_size: .; j_call: TRBJ2-3; d_call: .; cdr3_length: 11; cdr3_aa: CASSFTDTQYF; cdr3_nt: TGTGCCAGCTCATTCACAGATACGCAGTATTTT
v_call: TRBV19; clone_size: .; j_call: TRBJ1-2; d_call: .; cdr3_length: 16; cdr3_aa: CASSRGHPGANYGYTF; cdr3_nt: TGTGCCAGTAGTAGGGGACACCCCGGAGCTAACTATGGCTACACCTTC
v_call: TRBV6-2/TRBV6-3; clone_size: .; j_call: TRBJ1-4; d_call: .; cdr3_length: 16; cdr3_aa: CASSSLYTGLDEKLFF; cdr3_nt: TGTGCCAGCAGTTCGTTATACACAGGGCTGGATGAAAAACTGTTTTTT
v_call: TRBV7-8; clone_size: .; j_call: TRBJ2-5; d_call: .; cdr3_length: 13; cdr3_aa: CASSLGQQETQYF; cdr3_nt: TGTGCCAGCAGCCTCGGGCAACAAGAGACCCAGTACTTC